Detailed here is one T cell receptor (beta chain). What it binds is unknown. The V end lost 5 bases, the J end lost 7 bases, and 17 bases lay between the germline ends. Germline CDR1 SEHNR, CDR2 FQNEAQ (reference sequence). The CDR3 sequence is 15 residues long. RNA transcripts were the source from which TCR beta CDR3 regions were amplified. The library came from an HTBI-primed first-round RT-PCR and a second-round multiplex PCR. TCRdb reprocessed the multiplex PCR reads with MiXCR, giving one entry per CDR3 protein. The sample records hundreds of thousands of distinct CDR3 sequences, 40% being singletons. This entry belongs to a study of Graves' ophthalmopathy and Graves' hyperthyroidism. Study summary: Peripheral blood (taken before any treatment) was collected at initial diagnosis.

Study observations and caveats: The model achieved 70.59% sensitivity and roughly 79% specificity for ophthalmopathy progression. Using a 13-signature model, the authors split ophthalmopathy from stable hyperthyroidism, with about 88% sensitivity and around 76% specificity.

The sequenced material came from peripheral blood. The sequence was obtained from an adult man with Graves' ophthalmopathy. V usage is TRBV7-9 and J usage is TRBJ2-2; possibly TRBD2 for D (5 bases). The CDR3 nucleotides are TGTGCCAGCAGCCAAGATTACGTAGCGCACGGGGAGCTGTTTTTT. Protein sequence: CASSQDYVAHGELFF.